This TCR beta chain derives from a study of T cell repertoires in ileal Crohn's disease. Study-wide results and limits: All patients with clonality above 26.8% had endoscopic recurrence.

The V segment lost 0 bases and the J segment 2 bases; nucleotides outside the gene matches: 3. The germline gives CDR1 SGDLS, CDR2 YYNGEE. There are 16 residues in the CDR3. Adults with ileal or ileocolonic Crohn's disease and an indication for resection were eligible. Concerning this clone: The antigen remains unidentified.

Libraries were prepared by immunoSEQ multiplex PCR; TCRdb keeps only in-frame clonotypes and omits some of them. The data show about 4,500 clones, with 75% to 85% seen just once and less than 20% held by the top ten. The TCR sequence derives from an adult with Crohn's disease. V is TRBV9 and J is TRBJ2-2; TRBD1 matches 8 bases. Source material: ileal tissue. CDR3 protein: CASSVAGTGNTGELFF. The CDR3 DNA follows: TGTGCCAGCAGCGTAGCCGGGACAGGTAACACCGGGGAGCTGTTTTTT.